What follows is one TCR beta chain and its context. The antigen remains undetermined. The record originates from a study of vaccination and CD4 T cells after COVID-19. Across the study: Convalescent patients, SARS-CoV-2 positive by nasal swab PCR, comprised 9 or 10 mild cases and one severe case. It was a median around 100 days after diagnosis, with a range of 35 to 161, that post-COVID samples were drawn. Findings and caveats of the study: A median roughly 86% of convalescent patients' SARS-CoV-2-reactive clones emerged only after vaccination.

Germline V gene sequence: CDR1 MNHNS, CDR2 SASEGT. Trimming cost V 6 bases and J 5 bases, with 5 bases left between them. This CDR3 has 11 amino acids. Time point defined: late sampling 161 to 241 days after vaccination in a few convalescent patients. Stated treatment: approximately 9-day PBMC culture with coronavirus spike peptide pools or control peptides (ViraFEST assay). By negative selection, CD4+ T cells were isolated once culture had run for around 10 days. Cultured CD4+ T cell DNA underwent sequencing with the Oncomine TCR Beta short-read assay. TCRdb processed the PCR reads anew with MiXCR; each CDR3 protein has one entry. The sample consists of more than 20,000 distinct CDR3 sequences, about 43% of them appearing once.

The sequences come from CD4+ T cells from blood, cultured in vitro, collected about 7 months after SARS-CoV-2 vaccination. The chain carries TRBV6-1 and TRBJ2-1; no firm D call. The source is a human donor who had recovered from COVID-19. The DNA for the CDR3 is TGTGCCAGCAGACGGAACAATGAGCAGTTCTTC. It codes for CASRRNNEQFF.